These 3 T cell receptor beta chains were sequenced from one sample in a study of tumor-infiltrating lymphocytes in primary liver carcinoma. A constant-region primer primed TCR beta cDNA synthesis from 400 to 600 ng of total RNA. Slightly modified ARM-PCR, run as three nested multiplex PCR rounds, produced the TCR beta libraries. The first two PCR rounds, nine to ten cycles each, used TRBV1-TRBV30 forward primers and a C-beta reverse primer. One entry per CDR3 protein results from TCRdb running MiXCR on the multiplex PCR reads. Of under 30,000 distinct CDR3 sequences in the sample, around 79% are singletons; the top ten hold about 47%. It was from roughly 20-30 mg of unsorted bulk tissue that RNA and DNA were co-extracted. The source material was liver tumor tissue from sampling region 3. Subset of the sample: tumor region T3, left-lateral pole. The receptors come from a man aged 35 to 55 with primary liver carcinoma and hepatitis B virus infection.

Turning to this clonotype: No conserved phenylalanine or tryptophan is present at the end of the CDR3, so a read error is the likely explanation. No DNA is shown, since the ends of the CDR3 on it are uncertain; the CDR3 is the one TCRdb lists. The chain uses TRBV11-2 and TRBJ2-7; the D call of TRBD1 is as the table states it, not checked on the DNA. The CDR3 adds up to 16 amino acids, both ends counted. Germline V lookup: CDR1 SGHAT, CDR2 FQNNGV. The CDR3 is CASSFIQGAIHNEQNL.

V is TRBV5-1 and J is TRBJ2-5; maybe TRBD2 (5 bases). V lost 7 bases to trimming and J lost 4 bases, with 20 bases between them. Germline CDR1 is SGHRS and CDR2 is YFSETQ. The CDR3 runs 15 residues. The CDR3 nucleotides read TGCGCCAGCTACTTAGAGGGCCGGTATGGAGAGACCCAGTACTTC. Protein product: CASYLEGRYGETQYF.

Worth noting for this clonotype: Here the CDR3 omits its conserved ending phenylalanine or tryptophan, so a read error is the likely source. The genes are TRBV12-3 or TRBV12-4 and TRBJ1-1, with D perhaps TRBD1 (6 bases). The CDR3 extends over 14 amino acids. V lost 5 bases, J lost 0 bases, and 10 bases lay in between. Here the CDR3 reads CASSVQGMNTEAFC. The CDR3 DNA sequence: TGTGCCAGCAGTGTCCAGGGGATGAACACTGAAGCTTTCTGT.